Many counts were recorded for the clone carrying this T cell receptor (beta chain). Antigen: not known. This record comes from a study of T cells after yellow fever vaccination. Looking at the study overall: Preparing low-cell-number fractions relied on SMART-Seq v4 Ultra Low Input. Study-wide points: A secondary response was less intense yet reached its peak sooner, at day 5 versus 15. FACS-sorted repertoires could harbor abundant contaminating bulk-population clonotypes.

The length of the CDR3 is 11 residues. Trimming shortened V by 11 bases and J by 4 bases, and 8 bases separated the two germline ends. TCRdb recomputed calls from the 5' RACE reads with MiXCR, one row per CDR3 protein. The sample gives some 300,000 distinct CDR3 sequences, more than 3% of which show up once; 23% is in the top ten. This specimen was PBMCs, taken on the day of the yellow fever booster vaccination. The receptor was derived from a young man who received the YFV17D yellow fever vaccine. The chain uses TRBV12-3 or TRBV12-4 and TRBJ2-2, with D tentatively TRBD2 (5 bases). The CDR3 protein is CAQRGTGELFF. As DNA, the CDR3 is TGTGCCCAACGGGGCACCGGGGAGCTGTTTTTT.